The 5 T cell receptor beta chains below all came from one sample that was sequenced in a study of T cells in Graves' hyperthyroidism and ophthalmopathy. The source material, RNA transcripts, was used to amplify TCR beta CDR3 regions. During a first-round RT-PCR of the TCR CDR3, the HTBI primer set was used. TCRdb re-derived calls from the multiplex PCR reads in MiXCR, one entry per CDR3 protein. The table shows 450,000 to 500,000 distinct CDR3 sequences, with 20% to 25% occurring only once. Sequencing was performed on blood. The receptors derive from a woman in her seventies with Graves' ophthalmopathy.

The V and J genes are TRBV6-5 and TRBJ2-7; 7 positions match TRBD1. The CDR3 has 14 amino acids. Germline V gene data show CDR1 as MNHEY and CDR2 as SVGAGI. Losses at the gene ends were 3 bases for V and 2 bases for J; bases not matched to a gene: 4. CDR3 in amino acids: CASSYGTATYEQYF. CDR3 in DNA: TGTGCCAGCAGTTATGGGACAGCTACCTACGAGCAGTACTTC.

This clonotype appeared a few times. The rearrangement uses TRBV19 and TRBJ1-1, with D possibly TRBD1 on 5 matching bases. Germline loops: CDR1 LNHDA, CDR2 SQIVND (reference sequence). V dropped 2 bases and J dropped 7 bases, with 11 bases sitting between them. The CDR3 consists of 13 residues. CDR3 bases: TGTGCCAGTAGTATAACCCATCAGGGTGAAGCTTTCTTT. Translating gives CASSITHQGEAFF.

This chain connects TRBV5-1 to TRBJ1-1; D not certain. Germline CDR1 is SGHRS and CDR2 is YFSETQ. Trimming took off 0 bases at V and 1 base at J, with 7 bases between the two ends. The CDR3 contains 14 residues. This chain's CDR3 is CASSLGHKNTEAFF. DNA of the CDR3: TGCGCCAGCAGCTTGGGGCATAAGAACACTGAAGCTTTCTTT.

This clonotype was counted at least ten times. Sequence at one end of the junction differs from germline and may be a read error. The chain couples TRBV7-7 to TRBJ2-1, with D tentatively TRBD2 (6 bases). The germline gives CDR1 SSHAT, CDR2 FNYEAQ (reference sequence). CDR3 length: 14 residues. The CDR3 spells CASSLSPGENEQFF. The CDR3 DNA follows: TGTGCTAGCAGCTTATCGCCGGGAGAGAATGAGCAGTTCTTC. Full variable domain (remainder filled in from reference TRBV7-7 and TRBJ2-1): GAGVSQSPRYKVTKRGQDVTLRCDPISSHATLYWYQQALGQGPEFLTYFNYEAQPDKSGLPSDRFSAERPEGSISTLTIQRTEQRDSAMYRCASSLSPGENEQFFGPGTRLTVL.

The chain is built from TRBV5-6 and TRBJ1-2; 9 nucleotides match TRBD1. Per the germline V gene, CDR1 is SGHDT and CDR2 is YYEEEE. J was trimmed by 9 bases and V by 4 bases; bases with no gene match: 7. The CDR3 has 13 residues. CDR3 residues: CASSMGQGRSYTF. CDR3 bases: TGTGCCAGCAGCATGGGACAGGGAAGGAGCTACACCTTC.